This T cell receptor beta chain was sequenced in a study of T cell repertoires in cytomegalovirus infection. Each CDR3 protein is one row after TCRdb ran MiXCR on the reads. The sample includes around 540,000 distinct CDR3 sequences, roughly a third of them seen just once. This CDR3 spans 17 amino acids. Trimming cost V 3 bases and J 4 bases; bases outside gene matches: 12. Germline V lookup: CDR1 LGHNA, CDR2 YSLEER. Worth noting for this clonotype: The antigen remains undetermined.

The chain has TRBV4-3 and TRBJ2-7, with 10 bases aligning to TRBD1. This material consisted of cultured PBMCs, taken from culture after CMV antigen stimulation. This sequence originates from a human donor in good health (CMV status not recorded). Some clones in this sample may be carry-over from other donors' samples. CDR3 nucleotides: TGCGCCAGCAGCCAGGGGGACAGGGGCTATACGGGTTACGAGCAGTACTTC. Translating it yields CASSQGDRGYTGYEQYF.